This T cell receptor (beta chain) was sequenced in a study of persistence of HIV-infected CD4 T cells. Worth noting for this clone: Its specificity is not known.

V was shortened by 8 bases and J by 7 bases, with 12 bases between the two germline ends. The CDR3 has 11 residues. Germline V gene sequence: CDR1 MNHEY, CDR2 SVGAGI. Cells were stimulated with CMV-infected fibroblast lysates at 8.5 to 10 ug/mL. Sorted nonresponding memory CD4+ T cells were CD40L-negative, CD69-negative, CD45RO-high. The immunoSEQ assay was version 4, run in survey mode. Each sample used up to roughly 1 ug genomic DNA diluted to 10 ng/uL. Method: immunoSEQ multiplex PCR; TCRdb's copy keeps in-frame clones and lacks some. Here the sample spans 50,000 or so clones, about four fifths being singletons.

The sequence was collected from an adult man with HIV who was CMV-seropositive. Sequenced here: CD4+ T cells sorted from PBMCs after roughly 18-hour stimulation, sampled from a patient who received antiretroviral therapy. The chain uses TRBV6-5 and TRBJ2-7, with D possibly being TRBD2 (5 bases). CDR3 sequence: CASRGVWEQYF. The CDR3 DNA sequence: TGTGCCAGCCGGGGAGTTTGGGAGCAGTACTTC.